These 19 T cell receptor beta chains were sequenced from one sample in a study of blood T cell repertoires in COVID-19. The method was immunoSEQ multiplex PCR; TCRdb's version includes in-frame clones alone and lacks a portion of them. The table has under 150,000 clones, 85% seen once. Sequencing used peripheral blood. All receptors come from a human donor in a cohort sampled during active COVID-19.

Comment on this clone: This CDR3 is also generated by other DNA sequences in the sample. This chain connects TRBV6-5 to TRBJ1-5, with a possible D match to TRBD1 (6 bases). The CDR3 length is 14 residues. Per the germline V gene, CDR1 is MNHEY and CDR2 is SVGAGI. The V and J ends lost 6 bases and 0 bases respectively, with 9 bases between them. The CDR3 DNA sequence: TGTGCCAGCAGACAGGGTTATAGCAATCAGCCCCAGCATTTT. Translation gives CASRQGYSNQPQHF.

The chain joins TRBV5-1 to TRBJ1-6; 10 nucleotides line up with TRBD1. CDR1 is SGHRS and CDR2 is YFSETQ in the germline V gene. J gave up 7 bases and V 4 bases, and 5 bases lay outside the gene matches. This CDR3 contains 15 residues. This chain's CDR3 is CASSPGQGENSPLHF. CDR3 bases: TGCGCCAGCAGCCCCGGACAGGGGGAGAATTCACCCCTCCACTTT. The variable domain in full, with the rest retrieved from reference TRBV5-1 and TRBJ1-6, is KAGVTQTPRYLIKTRGQQVTLSCSPISGHRSVSWYQQTPGQGLQFLFEYFSETQRNKGNFPGRFSGRQFSNSRSEMNVSTLELGDSALYLCASSPGQGENSPLHFGNGTRLTVT.

This sequence joins TRBV30 and TRBJ1-3; 10 bases align to TRBD1. The ends lost 5 bases at V and 3 bases at J; junction bases unmatched: 1. Germline CDR1 and CDR2: GTSNPN and SVGIG (reference sequence). CDR3 size: 13 residues. The CDR3 region has the DNA TGTGCCTGGGACAGGGGGCTTGGAAACACCATATATTTT. This gives the protein CAWDRGLGNTIYF. The whole variable domain, remainder taken from reference TRBV30 and TRBJ1-3, is SQTIHQWPATLVQPVGSPLSLECTVEGTSNPNLYWYRQAAGRGLQLLFYSVGIGQISSEVPQNLSASRPQDRQFILSSKKLLLSDSGFYLCAWDRGLGNTIYFGEGSWLTVV.

The V gene is TRBV7-2, the J gene TRBJ1-5; unclear D gene. V lost 3 bases, J lost 1 base, and 10 bases lay in between. The germline V gene encodes CDR1 SGHTA and CDR2 FQGNSA. This CDR3 comprises 15 residues. The CDR3 protein is CASSLLWASNQPQHF. DNA for the CDR3: TGTGCCAGCAGCTTGCTGTGGGCGAGCAATCAGCCCCAGCATTTT.

The V gene is TRBV27, the J gene TRBJ2-3, with TRBD2 matching over 10 bases. CDR3 length equals 16 residues. The germline CDR1 and CDR2 sequences are MNHEY and SMNVEV (reference sequence). Germline trimming cut 5 bases from V and 4 bases from J; bases unmatched to any gene: 9. The CDR3 sequence is CASSASLAGVPDTQYF. The CDR3 DNA reads TGTGCCAGCAGTGCCAGCCTAGCGGGGGTGCCAGATACGCAGTATTTT.

V is TRBV27 and J is TRBJ1-6; tentatively, D is TRBD1 (6 bases). This CDR3 is built from 15 residues. Germline CDR1 is MNHEY and CDR2 is SMNVEV (reference sequence). Trimming took off 5 bases at V and 2 bases at J, with 10 bases between the two ends. This CDR3 reads CASSVQGTYNSPLHF. DNA for the CDR3: TGTGCCAGCAGTGTACAGGGAACCTATAATTCACCCCTCCACTTT.

The gene calls are TRBV28 and TRBJ1-5; perhaps TRBD1 as D (5 bases). CDR3 length: 12 amino acids. Germline V gene lookup returns CDR1 MDHEN and CDR2 SYDVKM. The germline V and J ends were trimmed by 6 bases and 11 bases, with 14 bases remaining between them. CDR3 nucleotides: TGTGCCAGCAGACAGGCTTTAGGGGCCCAGCATTTT. Encoded protein: CASRQALGAQHF.

In DNA, the CDR3 is TGCGCCAGCAGCCAAGACAGTAGCAATCAGCCCCAGCATTTT. Translation: CASSQDSSNQPQHF. The rearrangement joins TRBV4-3 to TRBJ1-5, with no clear D. The length of the CDR3 is 14 residues. Trimming cost V 0 bases and J 0 bases, with 3 bases left between them. The germline V gene has CDR1 LGHNA and CDR2 YSLEER.

The chain is built from TRBV5-1 and TRBJ2-7; 12 nucleotides align to TRBD2. The germline V gene encodes CDR1 SGHRS and CDR2 YFSETQ. The V segment lost 3 bases and the J segment 5 bases; nucleotides outside the gene matches: 12. The length of the CDR3 is 17 residues. In DNA form, the CDR3 reads TGCGCCAGCAGCTCTCTGGCTAGCGGGGGGGCAGTGGACGAGCAGTACTTC. Protein: CASSSLASGGAVDEQYF.

The rearrangement uses TRBV7-2 and TRBJ2-3; weak D call: TRBD1 (5 bases). This CDR3 spans 12 amino acids. V was trimmed by 5 bases and J by 8 bases, leaving 11 bases between them. The germline V gene encodes CDR1 SGHTA and CDR2 FQGNSA. The CDR3 is CASSPAQGTQYF. The CDR3 region has the DNA TGTGCCAGCAGCCCCGCCCAGGGTACGCAGTATTTT.

J is TRBJ1-4 and V is TRBV7-9; 9 bases match TRBD1. The CDR3 extends over 15 amino acids. V lost 5 bases, J lost 5 bases, and 6 bases stayed unmatched. CDR1 is SEHNR and CDR2 is FQNEAQ in the germline V gene (reference sequence). The CDR3 loop is CASSPRGTGNEKLFF. Written as DNA, the CDR3 is TGTGCCAGCAGCCCAAGGGGGACAGGGAATGAAAAACTGTTTTTT.

The chain recombines TRBV5-4 with TRBJ2-7, with a tentative D call TRBD2 (6 bases). Germline assignment: CDR1 SGHNT and CDR2 YYREEE (reference sequence). The CDR3 consists of 14 residues. V shed 3 bases and J shed 2 bases, with 12 bases lying between them. CDR3 region: CASSSPGVPYEQYF. The CDR3 nucleotides are TGTGCCAGCAGCTCCCCGGGGGTACCCTACGAGCAGTACTTC.

The genes are TRBV6-6 and TRBJ1-5; D gene ambiguous. The CDR3 contains 14 residues. The germline V gene encodes CDR1 MNHNY and CDR2 SVGAGI (reference sequence). Trimming stripped 4 bases from V and 4 bases from J, with 11 bases between. The CDR3 sequence is CASSSLGFNQPQHF. In DNA form, the CDR3 reads TGTGCCAGCAGTTCACTAGGGTTTAATCAGCCCCAGCATTTT.

The rearrangement joins TRBV9 to TRBJ2-7; the match to TRBD1 covers 9 bases. Germline trimming cut 3 bases from V and 0 bases from J; bases unmatched to any gene: 4. The CDR3 is 15 residues long. The germline CDR1 and CDR2 sequences are SGDLS and YYNGEE. The CDR3 nucleotides are TGTGCCAGCAGCGCACAGGGGGCCCGCTCCTACGAGCAGTACTTC. Amino acids: CASSAQGARSYEQYF.

This chain links TRBV6-5 with TRBJ1-5, with TRBD1 matching 8 bases. From germline, CDR1 is MNHEY and CDR2 SVGAGI. The V segment lost 6 bases and the J segment 3 bases; nucleotides outside the gene matches: 7. The CDR3 extends over 15 amino acids. The CDR3 sequence is CASRFDRGSNQPQHF. The CDR3 DNA reads TGTGCCAGCAGATTCGACAGGGGCTCCAATCAGCCCCAGCATTTT.

In this sample, this clone turned up many times. This sequence joins TRBV3-1 (or the pseudogene TRBV3-2) and TRBJ1-2; maybe TRBD1 (6 bases). Germline V lookup: CDR1 LGHDT, CDR2 YNNKEL (reference sequence). CDR3 length: 13 residues. Trimming left V 3 bases short and J 6 bases short, with 11 bases between. In DNA form, the CDR3 reads TGTGCCAGCAGCCACCAGGGGTGGGATGGCTACACCTTC. Translation gives CASSHQGWDGYTF.

The CDR3 here is CAWSVQVSREAFF. The CDR3 bases are TGTGCCTGGAGTGTACAAGTTTCCCGTGAAGCTTTCTTT. This chain connects TRBV30 to TRBJ1-1; D is undetermined. This CDR3 region has 13 residues. Looked up from germline, CDR1 is GTSNPN and CDR2 is SVGIG (reference sequence). V lost 0 bases, J lost 7 bases, and 12 bases lay in between.

The chain joins TRBV27 to TRBJ2-7, with TRBD1 matching 8 bases. CDR1 MNHEY and CDR2 SMNVEV come from the germline V gene (reference sequence). V lost 10 bases, J lost 0 bases, and 5 bases stayed unmatched. The CDR3 spans 13 residues. CDR3 nucleotides: TGTGCCACCCAGGGGGCACTCTCCTACGAGCAGTACTTC. Protein product: CATQGALSYEQYF.

V is TRBV10-2 and J is TRBJ1-3; 7 bases are shared with TRBD1. After removal of 6 bases from V and 1 base from J, the junction contained 6 bases not matched to a gene. Germline V gives CDR1 WSHSY, CDR2 SAAADI. The CDR3 loop spans 15 amino acids. The DNA of the CDR3 is TGCGCCAGCAGCCTTGACAGGGTATCTGGAAACACCATATATTTT. This gives the protein CASSLDRVSGNTIYF.